The T cell receptor beta chain under discussion was sequenced for a study of siplizumab effects on memory and regulatory T cells. Study-wide points: The alloreactive clones that mapped to unstimulated subsets made up only a minor fraction.

The assay was immunoSEQ multiplex PCR, and TCRdb's table has in-frame clones only and misses some. The table has over 90,000 clones, approximately 90% seen once; the top ten hold 0.9% to 1.4%. This clone appeared a single time. Antigen unknown. Sequenced input: CD4+ T cells sorted from blood. The receptor's source is a human donor in good health.

This CDR3 is CAISGTGRGTDTQYF. DNA of the CDR3: TGTGCCATCAGTGGGACAGGGAGGGGCACAGATACGCAGTATTTT. The V and J genes are TRBV10-3 and TRBJ2-3; possible D gene TRBD1, 8 bases. Germline assignment: CDR1 ENHRY and CDR2 SYGVKD. The CDR3 is made up of 15 amino acids. Trimming left V 4 bases short and J 1 base short, with 12 bases between.